This TCR beta chain stems from a study of CD8+ T cells in alopecia areata. As for the study in general: It was oral tofacitinib, at 5 to 10 mg twice daily, that treated patients received. Study-level results: Having one nonresponder leaves uncertain how baseline CD8+ expansion relates to response.

On this clone: Its target is not known.

V lost 5 bases to trimming and J lost 6 bases; unmatched junction nucleotides: 9. The CDR3 covers 14 residues. The germline gives CDR1 GTSNPN, CDR2 SVGIG (reference sequence). It was cDNA, reverse transcribed from extracted RNA, that served as the sequencing template. TCRdb's copy holds only in-frame clones and misses some; the assay was immunoSEQ multiplex PCR. The table records approximately 200,000 clones, less than 50% of them present only once. Specified treatment: oral pan-JAK inhibitor, 5-10 mg twice daily. The input for sequencing was CD4+ T cells sorted from blood, taken at approximately week 39, from a patient treated with tofacitinib. The TCR comes from a human donor with alopecia areata. The chain combines TRBV30 with TRBJ2-3, with TRBD1 matching over 9 bases. The CDR3 loop is CAWEGGQGPDTQYF. Here the CDR3 DNA reads TGTGCCTGGGAGGGTGGACAGGGGCCTGATACGCAGTATTTT.